This T cell receptor beta chain is drawn from a study of response to subunit inactivated influenza vaccine. Study-wide findings and caveats: Authors suggested each seasonal influenza vaccination recruits few new T cells.

TCRdb reanalysed the RT-PCR reads using MiXCR and keeps one entry per CDR3 protein. The sample lists some 540,000 distinct CDR3 sequences, less than 25% occurring once. Comments on this clonotype: Antigen specificity is unknown.

Germline CDR1 is SQVTM and CDR2 is ANQGSEA. V lost 4 bases and J lost 9, with 22 bases in between. The CDR3 covers 14 residues. This sample was shared with a second study, whose subject was T cells expressing NK-cell markers. That source notes: As the method of synthesis, 5'RACE template switching with UMIs yielded TCR beta cDNA. Sequenced donors, eight in total, included seven who were HCMV-seropositive and one who was seronegative. Dominant NKG2C+ clonotypes were found to form about 1.0-7.5% of CD8+ T cells in about 6 donors. Certain NKG2C+ T cell clones were expanded, and their HCMV specificity remained unclear.

The sample in question was CD4+ T cells sorted from PBMCs, obtained approximately 13 days after vaccination. The TCR comes from a man aged 50 to 60 who received an inactivated influenza vaccine. The chain has TRBV29-1 and TRBJ2-7; D unclear. The CDR3 loop reads CSVGDRTERWRQYF. CDR3 bases: TGCAGCGTTGGAGATAGAACGGAACGATGGCGGCAGTACTTC.